This T cell receptor (beta chain) was identified in a study of CD8 T cells in ankylosing spondylitis. Study outcomes and limitations: Significantly higher representation of disease-linked clones was reported for matched ankylosing spondylitis synovial fluid. Clones linked to the disease showed a CD8+ phenotype. They occurred at relatively low frequencies in peripheral blood. A TCR beta motif of fewer than 10 highly homologous variants seemed to mark ankylosing spondylitis blood.

TCRdb re-called the 5' RACE reads through MiXCR, storing one row per CDR3 protein. The sample contains hundreds of thousands of distinct CDR3 sequences, roughly an eighth of which appear only once. Germline CDR1 is MGHRA and CDR2 is YSYEKL. CDR3 length: 16 residues. Trimming at V came to 6 bases and at J to 1 base, leaving 10 bases not matched to a gene. This clonotype was seen at least ten times. Antigen unknown. Material: blood, either unsorted or a sorted T cell fraction (not recorded which). The V and J genes are TRBV4-1 and TRBJ2-7, with TRBD2 matching over 9 bases. The sequence was collected from a male donor with ankylosing spondylitis. CDR3 amino acids: CASSPGVAGVSYEQYV. The DNA of the CDR3 is TGCGCCAGCAGTCCCGGGGTAGCGGGAGTTTCCTACGAGCAGTACGTC.